These 24 T cell receptor beta chains came from one sample sequenced in a study of patients and donors after allogeneic stem cell transplantation. TCRdb itself ran the RT-PCR reads through MiXCR, one entry per CDR3 protein. The sample holds about 1,300 distinct CDR3 sequences; about 25% are singletons and the top ten take 30% to 45%. Sequencing was performed on blood, either unsorted or a sorted T cell fraction (not recorded which). Receptor source: a human donor who was either an allogeneic HSCT recipient or a stem cell or donor lymphocyte infusion donor (not recorded which). It is not recorded whose cells these are; they may come from a transplant donor.

This clonotype showed up just a few times. The V gene is TRBV18, the J gene TRBJ1-3; D gene uncertain. V was cut by 6 bases and J by 0 bases, with 12 bases left in between. The CDR3 loop spans 15 amino acids. Per the germline V gene, CDR1 is KGHSH and CDR2 is LQKENI. CDR3 bases: TGTGCCAGCTCGTCGAAACAGTTCTCTGGAAACACCATATATTTT. It translates to CASSSKQFSGNTIYF.

This clonotype is deemed medium-sized. This chain links TRBV5-1 with TRBJ2-2; D ambiguous. Trimming pared 5 bases from V and 7 bases from J, leaving 9 bases between. The CDR3 length is 12 residues. Per germline, CDR1 SGHRS and CDR2 YFSETQ. In DNA, the CDR3 is TGCGCCAGCAGTCTTGATATCGGGGAGCTGTTTTTT. It yields the protein CASSLDIGELFF.

By proportion, this clonotype is large. The rearrangement links TRBV7-2 to TRBJ2-3; TRBD1 might be the D (5 bases). CDR1 is SGHTA, CDR2 FQGNSA, per germline. V dropped 3 bases and J dropped 4 bases, with 14 bases sitting between them. The CDR3 runs 15 residues. CDR3 nucleotide sequence: TGTGCCAGCAGCTTCCTGGCCCAACAGGCAGATACGCAGTATTTT. Its translation: CASSFLAQQADTQYF.

The J gene is TRBJ2-5, the V gene TRBV7-2; the D is unclear. CDR3 length: 13 amino acids. The germline V gene encodes CDR1 SGHTA and CDR2 FQGNSA. The ends were cut back, 5 bases at V and 5 bases at J, with 12 bases in the middle. The CDR3 coding sequence is TGTGCCAGCAGCCCTCAGTATCGGGAGACCCAGTACTTC. Its translation: CASSPQYRETQYF.

This clonotype was counted a single time. The chain uses TRBV20-1 and TRBJ1-1; TRBD1 agrees at 9 bases. The CDR3 spans 15 residues. Per germline, CDR1 DFQATT and CDR2 SNEGSKA (reference sequence). J was trimmed by 5 bases and V by 3 bases; bases with no gene match: 10. The CDR3 spells CSARTPGTGRTEAFF. The DNA of the CDR3 is TGCAGTGCTAGGACCCCGGGGACAGGGAGGACTGAAGCTTTCTTT.

This clonotype showed up just a few times. The chain links TRBV30 to TRBJ2-5, with 9 bases identical to TRBD1. The CDR3 length is 14 residues. Germline CDR1 and CDR2: GTSNPN and SVGIG (reference sequence). Trimming took 7 bases from V and 7 from J; bases not matched to a gene: 13. The CDR3 spells CAYQPGQGRWTQYF. The CDR3 coding sequence is TGTGCCTATCAGCCGGGACAGGGTCGGTGGACCCAGTACTTC.

The rearrangement links TRBV5-4 to TRBJ2-1, with TRBD1 as a possible D gene (6 bases). Trimming cost V 2 bases and J 10 bases, with 13 bases left between them. This CDR3 comprises 13 residues. Per germline, CDR1 SGHNT and CDR2 YYREEE (reference sequence). CDR3 sequence (DNA): TGTGCCAGCAGCTTAACAGGGATGGAGGAGCAGTTCTTC. This codes for CASSLTGMEEQFF.

This chain links TRBV7-2 with TRBJ2-1; D is unclear. The length of the CDR3 is 12 residues. In germline, CDR1 is SGHTA, CDR2 FQGNSA. Trimming pared 5 bases from V and 7 bases from J, leaving 9 bases between. The CDR3: CASSQKGNEQFF. The CDR3, as DNA: TGTGCCAGCAGCCAAAAAGGGAATGAGCAGTTCTTC.

CDR3 coding DNA: TGTGCCAGCAGCTTAGTCCAAGAGACCCAGTACTTC. This codes for CASSLVQETQYF. The chain combines TRBV7-6 with TRBJ2-5; no firm D call. The CDR3 consists of 12 residues. Germline-derived CDR1 and CDR2 are SGHVS and FNYEAQ. Trimming took off 1 base at V and 1 base at J, with 1 base between the two ends.

The sample holds a few counts of this clonotype. This chain uses TRBV7-2 with TRBJ2-3; D is uncertain. This CDR3 comprises 12 residues. The germline V gene encodes CDR1 SGHTA and CDR2 FQGNSA. The V and J ends lost 2 bases and 8 bases respectively, with 8 bases between them. CDR3 nucleotides: TGTGCCAGCAGCTTATACCCGGGTACGCAGTATTTT. Residues: CASSLYPGTQYF.

This clonotype ranks as large (0.1 to 1%). The chain carries TRBV7-2 and TRBJ1-2; no firm D call. Germline CDR1 reads SGHTA; CDR2 reads FQGNSA. V gave up 4 bases and J gave up 4 bases, with 4 bases separating them. This CDR3 is built from 11 residues. In nucleotides, the CDR3 is TGTGCCAGCAGCTCCCTCTATGGCTACACCTTC. Protein sequence: CASSSLYGYTF.

This clonotype has a handful of counts. This chain connects TRBV7-2 to TRBJ2-3; D gene ambiguous. The V gene lost 1 base and the J gene lost 2 bases, with 4 bases spanning the gap. The CDR3 covers 13 residues. The germline V gene has CDR1 SGHTA and CDR2 FQGNSA. This CDR3 reads CASSLVITDTQYF. As DNA, the CDR3 is TGTGCCAGCAGCTTAGTAATCACAGATACGCAGTATTTT. Based on the CDR3 plus reference TRBV7-2 and TRBJ2-3, the full variable domain is GAGVSQSPSNKVTEKGKDVELRCDPISGHTALYWYRQSLGQGLEFLIYFQGNSAPDKSGLPSDRFSAERTGGSVSTLTIQRTQQEDSAVYLCASSLVITDTQYFGPGTRLTVL.

V usage is TRBV4-2 and J usage is TRBJ2-5, with D unclear. Looked up from germline, CDR1 is LGHNA and CDR2 is YNFKEQ. Trimming removed 1 base from V and 1 base from J, with 7 bases in between. The CDR3 runs to 14 residues. The CDR3 spells CASSQVGTQETQYF. The CDR3 DNA reads as TGTGCCAGCAGCCAAGTTGGTACCCAAGAGACCCAGTACTTC.

This sequence joins TRBV5-4 and TRBJ2-3; D possibly matches TRBD1 or TRBD2 (5 bases each). Looked up from germline, CDR1 is SGHNT and CDR2 is YYREEE (reference sequence). This CDR3 has 12 residues. V lost 4 bases, J lost 5 bases, and 8 bases lay in between. The CDR3 sequence is CASSRGGDTQYF. The CDR3 DNA follows: TGTGCCAGCAGCCGTGGGGGAGATACGCAGTATTTT.

This clonotype is large by share. The CDR3 is CASSLKGVGGYTF. CDR3 in DNA: TGTGCCAGCAGCTTAAAGGGTGTAGGGGGCTACACCTTC. This chain joins TRBV11-2 and TRBJ1-2; D uncertain. V lost 2 bases and J lost 8, with 12 bases in between. There are 13 residues in the CDR3. Germline-derived CDR1 and CDR2 are SGHAT and FQNNGV.

This clonotype was seen a few times. This chain uses TRBV5-1 with TRBJ2-7, with 8 bases fitting TRBD1. V lost 4 bases, J lost 3 bases, and 3 bases stayed unmatched. Germline values: CDR1 SGHRS, CDR2 YFSETQ. The CDR3 runs to 13 residues. The CDR3 coding sequence is TGCGCCAGCAGCACCGGACAGGGCTACGAGCAGTACTTC. Protein: CASSTGQGYEQYF.

This clonotype came up a few times. The genes are TRBV6-2 or TRBV6-3 and TRBJ2-7; no reliable D call. Germline lookup yields CDR1 MNHEY and CDR2 SVGEGT. The CDR3 is 11 amino acids. V was clipped by 5 bases and J by 5 bases, with 7 bases between them. CDR3 DNA sequence: TGTGCCAGCAGTGGACGGGACGAGCAGTACTTC. Encoded protein: CASSGRDEQYF.

The gene calls are TRBV20-1 and TRBJ2-1; 14 bases fit TRBD2. This CDR3 comprises 14 residues. CDR1 is DFQATT and CDR2 is SNEGSKA in the germline V gene (reference sequence). V gave up 6 bases and J gave up 7 bases; unmatched junction bases: 5. DNA of the CDR3: TGCAGTGCCTCGACTAGCGGGAGGGGAAATGAGCAGTTCTTC. This encodes CSASTSGRGNEQFF.

This clonotype was detected a few times. The J gene is TRBJ2-7, the V gene TRBV6-5, with D unclear. The CDR3 runs 8 residues. Germline CDR1 reads MNHEY; CDR2 reads SVGAGI. Trimming left V 8 bases short and J 13 bases short, with 9 bases between. CDR3 amino acids: CASRWFYF. The CDR3 DNA reads as TGTGCCAGCCGGTGGTTTTACTTC.

This clonotype was found a few times. V and J are TRBV6-1 and TRBJ2-7; 7 bases match TRBD1. The CDR3 spans 17 residues. Germline CDR1 and CDR2: MNHNS and SASEGT. Trimming took 4 bases from V and 3 from J; bases not matched to a gene: 15. CDR3 amino acids: CASSATGLSKAFYEQYF. The CDR3 bases are TGTGCCAGCAGTGCGACAGGGTTGTCGAAAGCTTTCTACGAGCAGTACTTC.

A few counts support this clonotype. The V gene is TRBV30, the J gene TRBJ2-7; perhaps D is TRBD1 or TRBD2 (5 bases each). The CDR3 has 13 amino acids. Trimming stripped 2 bases from V and 5 bases from J, with 13 bases between. CDR1 is GTSNPN, CDR2 SVGIG, per germline (reference sequence). CDR3 region: CAWSRGAPDEQYF. CDR3 DNA: TGTGCCTGGAGTAGAGGGGCCCCAGACGAGCAGTACTTC.

This clonotype was seen more than once but under ten times. The genes are TRBV5-5 and TRBJ1-1; D is unclear. This CDR3 is built from 15 residues. V was pared by 2 bases and J by 4 bases, with 15 bases between. Germline CDR1 and CDR2: SGHKS and YYEKEE (reference sequence). This chain's CDR3 is CASSLADISGTEAFF. The CDR3 DNA is TGTGCCAGCAGCTTAGCCGACATCTCAGGCACTGAAGCTTTCTTT.

The V call is TRBV5-1, the J call TRBJ2-5; possibly TRBD1 for D (7 bases). V lost 4 bases and J 3 bases, leaving 13 bases between the germline ends. The CDR3 consists of 14 residues. CDR1 is SGHRS and CDR2 is YFSETQ in the germline V gene. The CDR3: CASSPGGTEETQYF. CDR3 nucleotide sequence: TGCGCCAGCAGCCCAGGGGGGACAGAAGAGACCCAGTACTTC. Together with reference TRBV5-1 and TRBJ2-5, the CDR3 gives the full variable domain: KAGVTQTPRYLIKTRGQQVTLSCSPISGHRSVSWYQQTPGQGLQFLFEYFSETQRNKGNFPGRFSGRQFSNSRSEMNVSTLELGDSALYLCASSPGGTEETQYFGPGTRLLVL.

The chain joins TRBV11-2 to TRBJ2-7; TRBD2 aligns across 7 bases. Trimming cost V 2 bases and J 3 bases; bases outside gene matches: 16. The CDR3 has 18 residues. Looked up from germline, CDR1 is SGHAT and CDR2 is FQNNGV. CDR3 amino acids: CASSLQVGGRGNFYEQYF. The CDR3 DNA reads as TGTGCCAGCAGCTTACAGGTCGGCGGGAGAGGGAACTTCTACGAGCAGTACTTC.